The TCR beta chain described here comes from a study of blood T cell repertoires in COVID-19. TCRdb's table, derived via immunoSEQ multiplex PCR, lists solely in-frame clones and lacks some. Counted here are some 150,000 clones, roughly 89% occurring once; the ten biggest clones make up around 1.6%. Sample: peripheral blood. The sequence was collected from a human donor in a cohort sampled during active COVID-19.

The CDR3 sequence: CASSLLYEQYF. The CDR3 region has the DNA TGTGCCAGCAGTCTACTCTACGAGCAGTACTTC. The rearrangement links TRBV6-2 or TRBV6-3 to TRBJ2-7; D not resolved. Deletions cut 5 bases from V and 3 bases from J, with 5 bases between. The CDR3 loop spans 11 amino acids. Germline values: CDR1 MNHEY, CDR2 SVGEGT.